Following are 22 T cell receptor beta chains from one sample sequenced in a study of cytomegalovirus exposure and HLA in healthy donors. PCR was performed using 60 Vbeta and 13 Jbeta primers. Measured with immunoSEQ multiplex PCR; TCRdb has only the in-frame clones, and not every one. The profile shows roughly 150,000 clones, more than 65% of them singletons. Input material: PBMCs. Receptors were obtained from a man aged 30 to 39 in good health and CMV-seropositive.

The V and J genes are TRBV7-8 and TRBJ2-7; TRBD2 is a possible D gene (5 bases). Per the germline V gene, CDR1 is SGHVS and CDR2 is FQNEAQ. The V gene lost 0 bases and the J gene lost 3 bases, with 9 bases spanning the gap. The CDR3 loop spans 14 amino acids. This CDR3 reads CASSLALRDYEQYF. DNA for the CDR3: TGTGCCAGCAGCTTAGCGCTTCGGGACTACGAGCAGTACTTC.

This rearrangement joins TRBV15 to TRBJ2-1; 9 bases agree with TRBD1. Germline trimming cut 3 bases from V and 6 bases from J; bases unmatched to any gene: 9. This CDR3 is 16 amino acids long. Germline V lookup: CDR1 LNHNV, CDR2 YYDKDF (reference sequence). CDR3 sequence reads: CATSSPGTGPFNEQFF. The CDR3 DNA sequence: TGTGCCACCAGCAGCCCCGGGACAGGGCCTTTCAATGAGCAGTTCTTC.

The genes are TRBV5-1 and TRBJ2-7, with 11 bases matching TRBD2. The CDR3 has 14 residues. Germline V gene sequence: CDR1 SGHRS, CDR2 YFSETQ. Losses at the gene ends were 4 bases for V and 5 bases for J; bases not matched to a gene: 5. For the CDR3, the DNA is TGCGCCAGCAGCACACTAGCGGGAGTCAACGAGCAGTACTTC. It yields the protein CASSTLAGVNEQYF.

The chain links TRBV30 to TRBJ2-2; 7 bases match TRBD1. The ends lost 6 bases at V and 0 bases at J; junction bases unmatched: 4. Germline V lookup: CDR1 GTSNPN, CDR2 SVGIG (reference sequence). There are 14 residues in the CDR3. In DNA form, the CDR3 reads TGTGCCTGTGCCGGGACAGCGAACACCGGGGAGCTGTTTTTT. This gives the protein CACAGTANTGELFF.

This chain links TRBV29-1 with TRBJ2-7, with 9 bases aligning to TRBD1. Germline values: CDR1 SQVTM, CDR2 ANQGSEA. V was pared by 8 bases and J by 7 bases, with 15 bases of the junction left unmatched. This CDR3 contains 14 residues. CDR3 residues: CSTQAGQGTGEQYF. The CDR3 coding sequence is TGCAGCACCCAGGCAGGACAGGGGACGGGTGAGCAGTACTTC.

The V gene is TRBV28, the J gene TRBJ2-7, with D maybe TRBD2 (5 bases). V was trimmed by 5 bases and J by 5 bases, leaving 16 bases between them. Germline lookup yields CDR1 MDHEN and CDR2 SYDVKM. This CDR3 is 14 amino acids long. The CDR3 DNA follows: TGTGCCAGCAGTCGACGGGGTAGCAAGGACGAGCAGTACTTC. Its protein is CASSRRGSKDEQYF.

V and J are TRBV2 and TRBJ1-5; no reliable D call. Germline V CDR1 and CDR2: SNHLY, FYNNEI. Between the trimmed V and J ends, which lost 8 bases and 1 base, there was a span of 12 bases. This CDR3 is built from 14 residues. CDR3 region: CASCRAGSNQPQHF. In DNA, the CDR3 is TGTGCCAGCTGTCGGGCGGGGAGCAATCAGCCCCAGCATTTT. Full variable domain (rest looked up from reference TRBV2 and TRBJ1-5): EPEVTQTPSHQVTQMGQEVILRCVPISNHLYFYWYRQILGQKVEFLVSFYNNEISEKSEIFDDQFSVERPDGSNFTLKIRSTKLEDSAMYFCASCRAGSNQPQHFGDGTRLSIL.

The V and J genes are TRBV6-6 and TRBJ1-2; no definite D call. The CDR3 extends over 15 amino acids. Germline-derived CDR1 and CDR2 are MNHNY and SVGAGI (reference sequence). V gave up 0 bases and J gave up 0 bases, with 8 bases separating them. The CDR3 bases are TGTGCCAGCAGTTACTCCGGGGTGGCTAACTATGGCTACACCTTC. It specifies CASSYSGVANYGYTF.

The rearrangement joins TRBV19 to TRBJ1-5; 9 bases map to TRBD1. Germline V CDR1 and CDR2: LNHDA, SQIVND (reference sequence). There are 15 residues in the CDR3. With V trimmed by 3 bases and J by 4 bases, 4 bases remained unmatched. The CDR3 DNA is TGTGCCAGTAGTATCGGGACAGGGACTAATCAGCCCCAGCATTTT. Translating it yields CASSIGTGTNQPQHF.

The rearrangement joins TRBV30 to TRBJ2-3; a weak D match, TRBD2 (6 bases). This CDR3 has 15 residues. CDR1 and CDR2 (germline): GTSNPN, SVGIG (reference sequence). The V end was cut by 1 base, the J end by 2 bases, with 13 bases between. This CDR3 is CAWSGEAGPTDTQYF. The CDR3 DNA follows: TGTGCCTGGAGTGGGGAGGCGGGACCCACAGATACGCAGTATTTT.

The chain joins TRBV11-3 to TRBJ2-5; 7 bases map to TRBD2. Near its end, the DNA agrees better with TRBJ2-7, so the J call may be wrong. The V gene's germline CDR1 is SGHNT and CDR2 YENEEA. This CDR3 is 13 amino acids long. The CDR3 DNA reads TGTGCCAGCAGCCCGGGACTACCCTACGAGCAGTACTTC. It translates to CASSPGLPYEQYF.

J is TRBJ2-1 and V is TRBV4-2, with 12 bases matching TRBD2. V was clipped by 2 bases and J by 6 bases; unmatched bases: 5. There are 16 residues in the CDR3. Germline V gene lookup returns CDR1 LGHNA and CDR2 YNFKEQ. CDR3 DNA sequence: TGTGCCAGCAGCCAATTTCTACTAGCGGGAGGCAATGAGCAGTTCTTC. It codes for CASSQFLLAGGNEQFF.

The rearrangement joins TRBV7-8 to TRBJ2-7; TRBD2 aligns across 10 bases. V gave up 0 bases and J gave up 3 bases; unmatched junction bases: 8. Per the germline V gene, CDR1 is SGHVS and CDR2 is FQNEAQ. This CDR3 is 17 amino acids long. The CDR3 loop is CASSLAQPSGSIYEQYF. DNA for the CDR3: TGTGCCAGCAGCTTAGCCCAGCCTAGCGGGAGTATCTACGAGCAGTACTTC.

The rearrangement links TRBV19 to TRBJ1-5; 8 bases are shared with TRBD1. Losses at the gene ends were 5 bases for V and 2 bases for J; bases not matched to a gene: 8. The CDR3 is made up of 16 amino acids. The germline gives CDR1 LNHDA, CDR2 SQIVND (reference sequence). The CDR3 DNA reads TGTGCCAGTAGTGCCCCGGGCAGGGGGCGCAATCAGCCCCAGCATTTT. Translating gives CASSAPGRGRNQPQHF.

The chain employs TRBV30 and TRBJ2-2; perhaps TRBD2 as D (7 bases). Trimming took 7 bases from V and 3 from J, leaving 12 bases between them. Germline values: CDR1 GTSNPN, CDR2 SVGIG (reference sequence). The CDR3 spans 13 residues. This CDR3 is CALGGGYTGELFF. For the CDR3, the DNA is TGTGCCTTAGGGGGGGGTTACACCGGGGAGCTGTTTTTT.

The DNA for the CDR3 is TGTGCCAGCAGTTTCCGGGTATCCTACGAGCAGTACTTC. This encodes CASSFRVSYEQYF. This sequence joins TRBV27 and TRBJ2-7; D unclear. The CDR3 is made up of 13 amino acids. V lost 3 bases to trimming and J lost 1 base, with 7 bases between them. Germline V gene lookup returns CDR1 MNHEY and CDR2 SMNVEV (reference sequence).

This sequence joins TRBV10-3 and TRBJ2-1, with 9 nucleotides matching TRBD1. The V gene's germline CDR1 is ENHRY and CDR2 SYGVKD. V lost 3 bases and J lost 7; bases outside the gene matches: 7. This CDR3 comprises 15 residues. The CDR3 here is CAISDTGQGRNEQFF. The CDR3 DNA sequence: TGTGCCATCAGTGACACGGGACAGGGACGGAATGAGCAGTTCTTC.

The chain carries TRBV5-6 and TRBJ2-2, with 7 nucleotides matching TRBD1. V was clipped by 5 bases and J by 3 bases; unmatched bases: 10. Germline values: CDR1 SGHDT, CDR2 YYEEEE. This CDR3 is built from 16 residues. CDR3 sequence (DNA): TGTGCCAGCAGGAGGGCCGGGACAGAATACACCGGGGAGCTGTTTTTT. It yields the protein CASRRAGTEYTGELFF.

The CDR3 reads CASSDRNTEAFF. Here the CDR3 DNA reads TGTGCCAGCAGTGACAGGAACACTGAAGCTTTCTTT. The V call is TRBV2, the J call TRBJ1-1; D is ambiguous. V lost 3 bases and J 1 base, leaving 3 bases between the germline ends. This CDR3 is 12 amino acids long. Germline V CDR1 and CDR2: SNHLY, FYNNEI.

The rearrangement joins TRBV5-1 to TRBJ1-4; 9 positions agree with TRBD1. Germline CDR1 SGHRS, CDR2 YFSETQ. The ends lost 2 bases at V and 5 bases at J; junction bases unmatched: 4. The CDR3 consists of 15 residues. CDR3 nucleotide sequence: TGCGCCAGCAGCTTACAGGGGGCTAGCAATGAAAAACTGTTTTTT. It encodes CASSLQGASNEKLFF.

The CDR3 DNA follows: TGTGCCTGGAGTGTATCCCACTCCTACGAGCAGTACTTC. Translating it yields CAWSVSHSYEQYF. The chain combines TRBV30 with TRBJ2-7; D remains unclear. The CDR3 is 13 amino acids. In germline, CDR1 is GTSNPN, CDR2 SVGIG (reference sequence). V was trimmed by 0 bases and J by 0 bases, leaving 6 bases between them.

The genes are TRBV15 and TRBJ2-7; D not resolved. The CDR3 extends over 12 amino acids. Trimming shortened V by 0 bases and J by 3 bases, and 3 bases separated the two germline ends. In germline, CDR1 is LNHNV, CDR2 YYDKDF (reference sequence). This CDR3 is CATSRDSYEQYF. The CDR3 DNA sequence: TGTGCCACCAGCAGAGACAGCTACGAGCAGTACTTC.